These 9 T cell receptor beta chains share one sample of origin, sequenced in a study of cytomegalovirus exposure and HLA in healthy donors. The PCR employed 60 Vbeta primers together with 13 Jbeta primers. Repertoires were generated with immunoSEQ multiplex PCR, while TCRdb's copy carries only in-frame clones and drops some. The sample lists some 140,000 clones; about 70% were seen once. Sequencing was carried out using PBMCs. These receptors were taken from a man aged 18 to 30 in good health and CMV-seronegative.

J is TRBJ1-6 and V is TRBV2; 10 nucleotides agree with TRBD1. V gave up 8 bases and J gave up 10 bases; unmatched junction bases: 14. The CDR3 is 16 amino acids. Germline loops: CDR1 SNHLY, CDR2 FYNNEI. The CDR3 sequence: CASHRTGGIEGSPLHF. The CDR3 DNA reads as TGTGCCAGCCACCGGACAGGGGGGATCGAGGGATCACCCCTCCACTTT. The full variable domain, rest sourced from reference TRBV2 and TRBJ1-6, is EPEVTQTPSHQVTQMGQEVILRCVPISNHLYFYWYRQILGQKVEFLVSFYNNEISEKSEIFDDQFSVERPDGSNFTLKIRSTKLEDSAMYFCASHRTGGIEGSPLHFGNGTRLTVT.

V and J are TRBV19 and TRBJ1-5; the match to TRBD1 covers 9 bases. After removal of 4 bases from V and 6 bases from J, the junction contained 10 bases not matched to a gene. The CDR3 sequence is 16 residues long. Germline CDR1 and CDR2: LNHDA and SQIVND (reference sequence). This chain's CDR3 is CASSKTWGQGLQPQHF. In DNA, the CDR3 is TGTGCCAGTAGTAAAACTTGGGGACAGGGACTTCAGCCCCAGCATTTT.

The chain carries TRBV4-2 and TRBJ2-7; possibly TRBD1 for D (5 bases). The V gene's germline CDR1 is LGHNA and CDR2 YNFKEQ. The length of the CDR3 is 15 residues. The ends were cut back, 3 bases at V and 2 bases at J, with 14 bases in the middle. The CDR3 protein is CASSQDKLGPYEQYF. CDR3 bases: TGTGCCAGCAGCCAGGATAAACTGGGGCCCTACGAGCAGTACTTC.

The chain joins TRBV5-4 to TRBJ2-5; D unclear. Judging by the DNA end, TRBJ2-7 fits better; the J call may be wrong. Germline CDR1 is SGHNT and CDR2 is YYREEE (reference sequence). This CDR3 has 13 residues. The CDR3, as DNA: TGTGCCAGCAGCTTGGAGGCAGACTACGAGCAGTACTTC. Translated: CASSLEADYEQYF.

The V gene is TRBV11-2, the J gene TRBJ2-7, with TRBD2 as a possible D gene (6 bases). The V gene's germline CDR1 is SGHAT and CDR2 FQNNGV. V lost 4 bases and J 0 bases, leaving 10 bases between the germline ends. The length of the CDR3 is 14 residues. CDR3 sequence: CASSWEASSYEQYV. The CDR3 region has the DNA TGTGCCAGCAGCTGGGAGGCAAGCTCCTACGAGCAGTACGTC.

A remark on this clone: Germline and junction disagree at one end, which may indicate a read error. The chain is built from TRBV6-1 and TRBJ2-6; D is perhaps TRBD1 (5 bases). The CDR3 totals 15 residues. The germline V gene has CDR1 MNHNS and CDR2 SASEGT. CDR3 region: CASSAGTPGANGLTF. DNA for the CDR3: TGTGCCAGCAGTGCGGGCACGCCTGGGGCCAACGGCCTGACTTTC.

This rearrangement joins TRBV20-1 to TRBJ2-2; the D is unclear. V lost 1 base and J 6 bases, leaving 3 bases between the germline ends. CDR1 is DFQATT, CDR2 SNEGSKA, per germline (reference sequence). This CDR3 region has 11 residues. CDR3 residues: CSARGAGELFF. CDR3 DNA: TGCAGTGCTAGAGGCGCCGGGGAGCTGTTTTTT.

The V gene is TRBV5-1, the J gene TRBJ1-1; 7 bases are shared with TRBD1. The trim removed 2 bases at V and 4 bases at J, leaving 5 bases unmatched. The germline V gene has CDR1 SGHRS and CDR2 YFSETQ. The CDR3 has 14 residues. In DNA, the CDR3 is TGCGCCAGCAGCTTCGGGACAGTTGCCACTGAAGCTTTCTTT. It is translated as CASSFGTVATEAFF.

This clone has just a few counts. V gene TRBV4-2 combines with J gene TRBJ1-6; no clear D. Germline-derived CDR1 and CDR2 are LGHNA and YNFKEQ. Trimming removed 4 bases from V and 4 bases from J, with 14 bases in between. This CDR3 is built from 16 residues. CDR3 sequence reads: CASSRGGNRYNSPLHF. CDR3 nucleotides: TGTGCCAGCAGCCGGGGAGGGAATAGGTATAATTCACCCCTCCACTTT.